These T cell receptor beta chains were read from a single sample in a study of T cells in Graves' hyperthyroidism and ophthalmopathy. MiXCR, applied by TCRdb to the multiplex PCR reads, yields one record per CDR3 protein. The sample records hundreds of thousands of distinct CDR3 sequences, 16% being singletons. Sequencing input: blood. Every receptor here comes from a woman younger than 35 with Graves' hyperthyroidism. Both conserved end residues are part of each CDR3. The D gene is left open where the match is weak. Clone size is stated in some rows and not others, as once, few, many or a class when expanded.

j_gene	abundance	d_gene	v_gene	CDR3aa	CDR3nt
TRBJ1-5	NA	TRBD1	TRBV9	CASSVGGQENQPQHF	TGTGCCAGCAGCGTAGGAGGACAGGAGAATCAGCCCCAGCATTTT
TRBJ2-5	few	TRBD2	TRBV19	CASSIKRGAETQYF	TGTGCCAGTAGTATAAAGCGGGGGGCAGAGACCCAGTACTTC
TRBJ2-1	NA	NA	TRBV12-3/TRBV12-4	CASSFEGTGDEQFF	TGTGCCAGCAGTTTTGAGGGGACCGGGGATGAGCAGTTCTTC
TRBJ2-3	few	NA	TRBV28	CASSMDGGSTDTQYF	TGTGCCAGCAGCATGGATGGGGGTTCCACAGATACGCAGTATTTT
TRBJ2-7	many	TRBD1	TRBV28	CASSPEDRVSSEQYF	TGTGCCAGCAGTCCAGAAGACAGGGTAAGCAGCGAGCAGTACTTC
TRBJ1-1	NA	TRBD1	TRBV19	CANEPRGQLANTEAFF	TGTGCCAACGAGCCGAGGGGACAGCTAGCGAACACTGAAGCTTTCTTT
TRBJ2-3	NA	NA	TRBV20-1	CSAVSRRTDTQYF	TGCAGTGCGGTCAGCCGCCGCACAGATACGCAGTATTTT
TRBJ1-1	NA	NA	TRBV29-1	CSATESQFGAFF	TGCAGCGCCACGGAGTCTCAGTTTGGAGCTTTCTTT
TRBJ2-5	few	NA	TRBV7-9	CASSHGGHQETQYF	TGTGCCAGCAGCCACGGGGGACACCAAGAGACCCAGTACTTC
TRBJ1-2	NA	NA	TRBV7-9	CASSLMVLLDYGYTF	TGTGCCAGCAGCTTAATGGTCCTCTTGGACTATGGCTACACCTTC
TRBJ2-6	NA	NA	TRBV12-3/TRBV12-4	CASILAVRGISGANVLTF	TGTGCCAGCATATTGGCCGTCAGGGGTATTTCTGGGGCCAACGTCCTGACTTTC
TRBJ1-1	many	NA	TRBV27	CASSATLLNTEAFF	TGTGCCAGCAGTGCGACCCTCCTGAACACTGAAGCTTTCTTT
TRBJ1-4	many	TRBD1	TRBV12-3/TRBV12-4	CASSFGTVNEKLFF	TGTGCCAGCAGTTTTGGGACAGTGAATGAAAAACTGTTTTTT
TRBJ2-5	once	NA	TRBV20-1	CSARDASRVLETRYF	TGCAGTGCTAGAGATGCCTCGAGAGTTCTGGAGACCCGGTACTTC
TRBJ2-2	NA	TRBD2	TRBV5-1	CASTSGGLLGLSTNTGELFF	TGCGCCAGCACTTCGGGGGGACTCCTCGGACTATCAACGAACACCGGGGAGCTGTTTTTT
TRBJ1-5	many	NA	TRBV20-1	CSANGAGTYSGNQPQHF	TGCAGTGCTAACGGGGCCGGGACATACTCCGGCAATCAGCCCCAGCATTTT
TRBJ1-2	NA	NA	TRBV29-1	CSVGVIYGYTF	TGCAGCGTTGGGGTTATCTATGGCTACACCTTC
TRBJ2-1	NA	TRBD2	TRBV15	CATSFGTSSYNEQFF	TGTGCCACCAGCTTTGGGACTAGCAGCTACAATGAGCAGTTCTTC
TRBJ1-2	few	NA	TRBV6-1	CASRLTEVYGYTF	TGTGCCAGCCGGTTGACAGAAGTTTATGGCTACACCTTC
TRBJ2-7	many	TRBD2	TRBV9	CASSPAGASVEQYF	TGTGCCAGCAGTCCTGCGGGAGCATCTGTAGAGCAGTACTTC
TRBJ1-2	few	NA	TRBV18	CASSSPGAGASYGYTF	TGTGCCAGCTCATCTCCGGGCGCAGGGGCGAGCTATGGCTACACCTTC
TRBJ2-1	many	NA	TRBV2	CASSWDNEQFF	TGTGCCAGCAGTTGGGACAATGAGCAGTTCTTC
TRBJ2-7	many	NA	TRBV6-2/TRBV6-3	CASSYLRAYEQYF	TGTGCCAGCAGTTACCTTCGGGCATACGAGCAGTACTTC
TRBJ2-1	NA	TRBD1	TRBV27	CASSLRGQGSHEQFF	TGTGCCAGCAGTTTAAGGGGACAGGGGAGCCATGAGCAGTTCTTC
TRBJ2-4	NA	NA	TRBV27	CASNEAGAKNIQYF	TGTGCCAGCAACGAAGCAGGAGCCAAAAACATTCAGTACTTC
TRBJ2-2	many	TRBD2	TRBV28	CASSASGGSNSGELFF	TGTGCCAGCAGTGCTAGCGGCGGGAGTAACAGCGGGGAGCTGTTTTTT
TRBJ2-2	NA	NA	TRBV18	CASSGKTATNTGELFF	TGTGCCAGCTCAGGGAAGACAGCCACGAACACCGGGGAGCTGTTTTTT
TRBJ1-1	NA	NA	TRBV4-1	CASSQGPRTLSSAEAFF	TGCGCCAGCAGCCAAGGGCCCCGGACTCTTAGCTCCGCTGAAGCTTTCTTT
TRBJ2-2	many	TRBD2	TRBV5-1	CASGTSGMTGELFF	TGCGCCAGCGGGACTAGCGGGATGACCGGGGAGCTGTTTTTT
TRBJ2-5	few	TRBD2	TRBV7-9	CASSPPGTNVETQYF	TGTGCCAGCAGTCCCCCCGGGACTAATGTAGAGACCCAGTACTTC
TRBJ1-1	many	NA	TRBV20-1	CSARDPPGAEAFF	TGCAGTGCTAGAGATCCGCCAGGGGCTGAAGCTTTCTTT
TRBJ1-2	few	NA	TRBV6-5	CASSYLGPTYGYTF	TGTGCCAGCAGTTACTTAGGACCGACCTATGGCTACACCTTC
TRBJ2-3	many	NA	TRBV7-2	CASSLGASSLTDTQYF	TGTGCCAGCAGCTTAGGGGCTAGTTCCCTAACAGATACGCAGTATTTT
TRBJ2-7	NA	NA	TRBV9	CASSQGFLGEQYF	TGTGCCAGCAGCCAGGGATTTTTAGGCGAGCAGTACTTC
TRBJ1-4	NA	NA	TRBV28	CASRLRGGLTNEKLFF	TGTGCCAGCAGGTTAAGAGGCGGGTTAACTAATGAAAAACTGTTTTTT
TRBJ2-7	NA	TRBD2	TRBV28	CASSPGWAGVRSYEQYF	TGTGCCAGCAGCCCCGGCTGGGCGGGAGTGAGGTCCTACGAGCAGTACTTC
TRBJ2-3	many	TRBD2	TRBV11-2	CASSISGGATDTQYF	TGTGCCAGCAGCATTAGCGGGGGGGCGACAGATACGCAGTATTTT
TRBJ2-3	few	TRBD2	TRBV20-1	CSARDPRSGGGNTDTQYF	TGCAGTGCTAGAGACCCAAGGTCGGGCGGGGGGAACACAGATACGCAGTATTTT
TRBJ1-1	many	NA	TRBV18	CASSLDEDTEAFF	TGTGCCAGCTCACTCGATGAAGACACTGAAGCTTTCTTT
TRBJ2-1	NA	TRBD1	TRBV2	CASSTGGYSYNEQFF	TGTGCCAGCAGTACAGGGGGGTACTCCTACAATGAGCAGTTCTTC
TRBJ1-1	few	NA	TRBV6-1	CASRAGRPTEAFF	TGTGCCAGCAGAGCGGGACGACCGACTGAAGCTTTCTTT
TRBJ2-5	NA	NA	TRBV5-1	CASSFPAVQETQYF	TGCGCCAGCAGCTTCCCGGCTGTGCAAGAGACCCAGTACTTC
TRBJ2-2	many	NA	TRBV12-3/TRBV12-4	CASSFGELFF	TGTGCCAGCAGTTTTGGGGAGCTGTTTTTT
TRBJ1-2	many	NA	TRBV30	CAWSVRGRWTTNYGYTF	TGTGCCTGGAGTGTACGGGGCAGGTGGACGACTAACTATGGCTACACCTTC
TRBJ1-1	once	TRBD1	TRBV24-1	CATMSQGAEVFF	TGTGCCACCATGAGTCAGGGGGCTGAAGTTTTCTTT
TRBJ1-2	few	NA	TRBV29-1	CSAATGYLYGYTF	TGCAGCGCCGCGACAGGATACCTCTATGGCTACACCTTC